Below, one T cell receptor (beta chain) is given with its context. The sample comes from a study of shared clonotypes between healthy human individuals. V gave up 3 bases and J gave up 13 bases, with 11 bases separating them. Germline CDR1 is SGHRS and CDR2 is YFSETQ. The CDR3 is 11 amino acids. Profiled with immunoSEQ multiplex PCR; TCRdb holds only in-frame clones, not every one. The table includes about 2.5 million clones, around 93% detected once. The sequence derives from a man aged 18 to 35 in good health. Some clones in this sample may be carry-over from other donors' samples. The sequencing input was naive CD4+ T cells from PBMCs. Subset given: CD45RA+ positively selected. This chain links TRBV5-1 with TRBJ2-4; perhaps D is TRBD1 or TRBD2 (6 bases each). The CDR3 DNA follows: TGCGCCAGCAGCTACGAGGGGGGACAGTACTTC. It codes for CASSYEGGQYF.